The T cell receptor (beta chain) under discussion was sequenced for a study of shared clonotypes between healthy human individuals. It was into CD45RA+ naive and CD45RA-negative memory subsets that the CD4+ cells were split. Profiled with immunoSEQ multiplex PCR; TCRdb holds only in-frame clones, not every one. The table lists roughly 2 million clones, over 85% of them singletons. This CDR3 spans 13 amino acids. Trimming took off 10 bases at V and 4 bases at J, with 16 bases between the two ends. Germline V gene sequence: CDR1 SNHLY, CDR2 FYNNEI. For this clone: Its antigen is not identified.

Study observations and caveats: Despite large depth, rarefaction showed incomplete sorted-subset sequencing. Limitation of the genetic and exposure-history diversity represented came from the few donors. It was observed that about 5% of naive CD4 clonotypes were shared across several donors.

The sequencing sample was made of naive CD4+ T cells sorted from blood. As to subset: CD45RA+ positively selected. This TCR came from a man in his late teens or twenties in good health. J is TRBJ1-2 and V is TRBV2; TRBD1 might be the D (5 bases). The CDR3 DNA sequence: TGTGCCACCAGCGAGGGGTGGACCTATGGCTACACCTTC. Its protein is CATSEGWTYGYTF.